What follows are 23 T cell receptor beta chains derived from one specimen sequenced in a study of blood T cell repertoires in COVID-19. Produced via immunoSEQ multiplex PCR; TCRdb's table is partial and in-frame only. The sample holds 95,000 to 150,000 clones, roughly nine tenths seen once. Sequencing was carried out using peripheral blood. Receptors originate from a middle-aged man with COVID-19, enrolled during active disease.

The chain couples TRBV2 to TRBJ2-1; D is ambiguous. The CDR3 runs 11 residues. Germline V gene data show CDR1 as SNHLY and CDR2 as FYNNEI. The V gene lost 4 bases and the J gene lost 10 bases, with 8 bases spanning the gap. The DNA of the CDR3 is TGTGCCAGCAGTGCATCGAGCGAGCAGTTCTTC. Its translation is CASSASSEQFF.

This clone was counted a single time. The CDR3, as DNA: TGTGCCAGCAGCTTGGGGAGGGACCTCAACACCGGGGAGCTGTTTTTT. Protein: CASSLGRDLNTGELFF. This chain connects TRBV5-6 to TRBJ2-2; a possible D gene is TRBD2 (6 bases). The CDR3 has 16 residues. In germline, CDR1 is SGHDT, CDR2 YYEEEE. The V end lost 0 bases, the J end lost 2 bases, and 11 bases lay between the germline ends.

V is TRBV4-1 and J is TRBJ1-2; no definite D call. The CDR3 extends over 14 amino acids. The V end was cut by 1 base, the J end by 7 bases, with 13 bases between. Germline V gene lookup returns CDR1 MGHRA and CDR2 YSYEKL. CDR3: CASSQGGRELGYTF. The CDR3 nucleotides are TGCGCCAGCAGCCAAGGAGGGCGAGAGCTTGGCTACACCTTC.

The rearrangement uses TRBV4-1 and TRBJ2-1; 7 bases line up with TRBD2. Germline assignment: CDR1 MGHRA and CDR2 YSYEKL. This CDR3 comprises 17 residues. The V gene end was trimmed by 1 base and the J gene end by 9 bases; junction bases not matched to a gene: 15. The CDR3 sequence: CASSQVGGTARLGEQFF. The CDR3, as DNA: TGCGCCAGCAGCCAAGTCGGGGGGACGGCAAGACTAGGTGAGCAGTTCTTC.

This sequence joins TRBV3-1 (or the pseudogene TRBV3-2) and TRBJ2-5, with 8 positions matching TRBD1. The CDR3 covers 17 residues. Losses at the gene ends were 4 bases for V and 3 bases for J; bases not matched to a gene: 13. CDR1 and CDR2 (germline): LGHDT, YNNKEL (reference sequence). The CDR3 sequence: CASSRNLRTGKKETQYF. The DNA of the CDR3 is TGTGCCAGCAGCCGCAATCTTCGGACAGGGAAAAAAGAGACCCAGTACTTC.

V usage is TRBV27 and J usage is TRBJ2-1, with D tentatively TRBD1 (6 bases). The CDR3 has 16 residues. Trimming shortened V by 5 bases and J by 8 bases, and 22 bases separated the two germline ends. CDR1 MNHEY and CDR2 SMNVEV come from the germline V gene (reference sequence). The CDR3: CASSPLGQGIQDEQFF. CDR3 in DNA: TGTGCCAGCAGTCCTCTTGGGCAGGGGATACAAGATGAGCAGTTCTTC.

The gene calls are TRBV28 and TRBJ2-5, with D unclear. CDR1 and CDR2 (germline): MDHEN, SYDVKM. V was cut by 4 bases and J by 0 bases, with 3 bases left in between. The CDR3 covers 12 residues. CDR3 bases: TGTGCCAGCAGTTCGTACCAAGAGACCCAGTACTTC. Translating gives CASSSYQETQYF. The full variable domain, its missing parts supplied by reference TRBV28 and TRBJ2-5, is DVKVTQSSRYLVKRTGEKVFLECVQDMDHENMFWYRQDPGLGLRLIYFSYDVKMKEKGDIPEGYSVSREKKERFSLILESASTNQTSMYLCASSSYQETQYFGPGTRLLVL.

The genes are TRBV7-3 and TRBJ2-5; tentative D call: TRBD1 (6 bases). The CDR3 covers 13 residues. V lost 1 base, J lost 4 bases, and 7 bases lay in between. CDR1 and CDR2 from the germline V gene are SGHTA and FQGTGA. This chain's CDR3 is CASSLRGGETQYF. CDR3 in DNA: TGTGCCAGCAGCTTAAGAGGGGGAGAGACCCAGTACTTC.

This rearrangement joins TRBV7-2 to TRBJ2-7; 14 nucleotides align to TRBD2. Germline V gives CDR1 SGHTA, CDR2 FQGNSA. Trimming took 5 bases from V and 0 from J; bases not matched to a gene: 12. The CDR3 is made up of 19 amino acids. CDR3 DNA: TGTGCCAGCAGCGAACAAGGACTAGCGGGAGGTGGGGGCTCCTACGAGCAGTACTTC. It specifies CASSEQGLAGGGGSYEQYF. The full variable domain, its missing parts supplied by reference TRBV7-2 and TRBJ2-7, is GAGVSQSPSNKVTEKGKDVELRCDPISGHTALYWYRQSLGQGLEFLIYFQGNSAPDKSGLPSDRFSAERTGGSVSTLTIQRTQQEDSAVYLCASSEQGLAGGGGSYEQYFGPGTRLTVT.

The chain combines TRBV7-6 with TRBJ1-1; 8 nucleotides align to TRBD1. The CDR3 runs 14 residues. J was trimmed by 0 bases and V by 5 bases; bases with no gene match: 2. The V gene's germline CDR1 is SGHVS and CDR2 FNYEAQ. The CDR3 region is CASSDRGLNTEAFF. The DNA of the CDR3 is TGTGCCAGCAGCGACAGGGGCCTGAACACTGAAGCTTTCTTT.

This sequence joins TRBV6-5 and TRBJ1-4, with 8 bases lining up with TRBD1. Trimming at V came to 4 bases and at J to 7 bases, leaving 5 bases not matched to a gene. The CDR3 covers 14 residues. From germline, CDR1 is MNHEY and CDR2 SVGAGI. The CDR3: CASSFTGGTEKLFF. CDR3 nucleotides: TGTGCCAGCAGTTTCACAGGGGGGACTGAAAAACTGTTTTTT.

The V gene is TRBV5-8, the J gene TRBJ2-2; 7 bases are a match to TRBD1. CDR1 is SGHTS, CDR2 YDEGEE, per germline. The CDR3 sequence is 15 residues long. J lost 5 bases, V lost 4 bases, and 8 bases had no gene match. As DNA, the CDR3 is TGTGCCAGCAGCACCGGGACAGATCATACCGGGGAGCTGTTTTTT. Amino acids: CASSTGTDHTGELFF.

The chain joins TRBV3-1 (or the pseudogene TRBV3-2) to TRBJ1-2; TRBD1 agrees at 7 bases. This CDR3 spans 13 amino acids. V was pared by 3 bases and J by 8 bases, with 6 bases of the junction left unmatched. Germline CDR1 reads LGHDT; CDR2 reads YNNKEL (reference sequence). This chain's CDR3 is CASSQPQGGGYTF. The CDR3 DNA follows: TGTGCCAGCAGCCAGCCCCAGGGGGGAGGCTACACCTTC.

This clone was seen a single time. This chain uses TRBV4-1 with TRBJ2-7; 8 nucleotides line up with TRBD1. The trim removed 2 bases at V and 3 bases at J, leaving 6 bases unmatched. The CDR3 consists of 15 residues. Germline-derived CDR1 and CDR2 are MGHRA and YSYEKL. The chain's CDR3 is CASSQSTGDRYEQYF. CDR3 nucleotide sequence: TGCGCCAGCAGCCAATCGACAGGGGACCGCTACGAGCAGTACTTC.

The genes are TRBV28 and TRBJ1-2; D not resolved. The CDR3 length is 15 residues. CDR1 is MDHEN, CDR2 SYDVKM, per germline. V was cut by 7 bases and J by 1 base, with 16 bases left in between. The CDR3: CASNPFSSVNYGYTF. The CDR3 coding sequence is TGTGCCAGCAACCCCTTCAGCAGCGTTAACTATGGCTACACCTTC.

The chain has TRBV19 and TRBJ1-1; D gene uncertain. Germline V gene sequence: CDR1 LNHDA, CDR2 SQIVND (reference sequence). The CDR3 sequence is 14 residues long. V was clipped by 6 bases and J by 0 bases, with 11 bases between them. DNA for the CDR3: TGTGCCAGTAGCTCCAGACAATTGAACACTGAAGCTTTCTTT. Protein: CASSSRQLNTEAFF. Filled out from reference TRBV19 and TRBJ1-1, the complete variable domain reads DGGITQSPKYLFRKEGQNVTLSCEQNLNHDAMYWYRQDPGQGLRLIYYSQIVNDFQKGDIAEGYSVSREKKESFPLTVTSAQKNPTAFYLCASSSRQLNTEAFFGQGTRLTVV.

This chain uses TRBV12-3 or TRBV12-4 with TRBJ2-1; 7 bases fit TRBD2. V trimming: 7 bases; J trimming: 7 bases; junction bases outside the gene matches: 7. The CDR3 extends over 13 amino acids. The CDR3, as DNA: TGTGCCAGCACCCCTTCCGGGAGGAATGAGCAGTTCTTC. Protein: CASTPSGRNEQFF.

Here the CDR3 reads CASSFASAPVEQYF. The CDR3 DNA follows: TGTGCCAGCAGTTTCGCCAGCGCGCCGGTCGAGCAGTACTTC. This rearrangement joins TRBV27 to TRBJ2-7, with D hard to call. Germline loops: CDR1 MNHEY, CDR2 SMNVEV (reference sequence). Trimming removed 3 bases from V and 6 bases from J, with 15 bases in between. The CDR3 runs to 14 residues.

The chain joins TRBV29-1 to TRBJ2-5; tentatively, D is TRBD2 (5 bases). Trimming left V 5 bases short and J 5 bases short, with 12 bases between. This CDR3 is 12 amino acids long. Per the germline V gene, CDR1 is SQVTM and CDR2 is ANQGSEA. For the CDR3, the DNA is TGCAGCGTTATTGCGGGTTCGGAGACCCAGTACTTC. Translation gives CSVIAGSETQYF.

The sample holds one count of this clone. The chain uses TRBV6-5 and TRBJ2-7; D call uncertain. This CDR3 spans 13 amino acids. From germline, CDR1 is MNHEY and CDR2 SVGAGI. The V gene lost 4 bases and the J gene lost 6 bases, with 13 bases spanning the gap. CDR3 residues: CASSSSLTSEQYV. The CDR3 DNA sequence: TGTGCCAGCAGTTCTTCACTTACTTCCGAGCAGTACGTC.

This clone was detected once. The chain is built from TRBV6-2 or TRBV6-3 and TRBJ1-5, with D maybe TRBD1 (6 bases). Germline values: CDR1 MNHEY, CDR2 SVGEGT. The CDR3 has 16 amino acids. V was clipped by 5 bases and J by 2 bases, with 16 bases between them. This CDR3 reads CASSGTQGLRNQPQHF. DNA for the CDR3: TGTGCCAGCAGTGGGACCCAGGGGTTGCGCAATCAGCCCCAGCATTTT.

The rearrangement joins TRBV18 to TRBJ1-5; 10 bases line up with TRBD1. The CDR3 has 14 amino acids. Per the germline V gene, CDR1 is KGHSH and CDR2 is LQKENI. V trimming: 4 bases; J trimming: 6 bases; junction bases outside the gene matches: 3. CDR3 loop: CASSLGTGVQPQHF. The CDR3 bases are TGTGCCAGCTCACTAGGGACAGGGGTTCAGCCCCAGCATTTT. Supplemented by reference TRBV18 and TRBJ1-5, the full variable domain reads NAGVMQNPRHLVRRRGQEARLRCSPMKGHSHVYWYRQLPEEGLKFMVYLQKENIIDESGMPKERFSAEFPKEGPSILRIQQVVRGDSAAYFCASSLGTGVQPQHFGDGTRLSIL.

V and J are TRBV6-2 or TRBV6-3 and TRBJ2-3; the match to TRBD2 covers 14 bases. Per the germline V gene, CDR1 is MNHEY and CDR2 is SVGEGT. The CDR3 length is 16 residues. V dropped 5 bases and J dropped 4; count of bases not matched to a gene: 5. The CDR3 DNA reads TGTGCCAGCAGTCCAACGACTAGCGGGAGGGCAGATACGCAGTATTTT. This translates into CASSPTTSGRADTQYF.